This passage covers 28 T cell receptor beta chains from one sample sequenced in a study of siplizumab effects on memory and regulatory T cells. Method: immunoSEQ multiplex PCR; TCRdb's copy keeps in-frame clones and lacks some. The repertoire holds about 69,000 clones, with around 90% as singletons. Input material: Tregs sorted from blood. The source is a human donor in good health.

The genes are TRBV29-1 and TRBJ2-7; tentatively, D is TRBD2 (6 bases). This CDR3 spans 13 amino acids. V was pared by 6 bases and J by 9 bases, with 21 bases between. Germline-derived CDR1 and CDR2 are SQVTM and ANQGSEA. The DNA of the CDR3 is TGCAGCGTGGCCGAGGAGCGGGTTGGTTGGCAGTACTTC. Translating it yields CSVAEERVGWQYF.

The chain employs TRBV11-2 and TRBJ2-5, with D tentatively TRBD1 (6 bases). The CDR3 runs 15 residues. CDR1 and CDR2 (germline): SGHAT, FQNNGV. The V gene lost 5 bases and the J gene lost 0 bases, with 13 bases spanning the gap. The CDR3 here is CASSPVRDNQETQYF. In DNA form, the CDR3 reads TGTGCCAGCAGCCCTGTCCGGGACAACCAAGAGACCCAGTACTTC.

This clone has just one count. V gene TRBV28 combines with J gene TRBJ2-1; D tentatively reads TRBD1 or TRBD2 (5 bases each). Germline CDR1 MDHEN, CDR2 SYDVKM. V was clipped by 5 bases and J by 10 bases, with 18 bases between them. The CDR3 totals 14 residues. CDR3 residues: CASSLGTAPGEQFF. CDR3 DNA sequence: TGTGCCAGCAGTCTAGGGACGGCGCCAGGGGAGCAGTTCTTC.

J is TRBJ2-5 and V is TRBV11-2; possibly TRBD1 or TRBD2 for D (5 bases each). The germline gives CDR1 SGHAT, CDR2 FQNNGV. The CDR3 is 13 amino acids. V lost 6 bases and J 1 base, leaving 9 bases between the germline ends. The CDR3 region has the DNA TGTGCCAGCAGACTGAGGGGCCAAGAGACCCAGTACTTC. Translated: CASRLRGQETQYF. Drawing the rest from reference TRBV11-2 and TRBJ2-5, the complete variable domain is EAGVAQSPRYKIIEKRQSVAFWCNPISGHATLYWYQQILGQGPKLLIQFQNNGVVDDSQLPKDRFSAERLKGVDSTLKIQPAKLEDSAVYLCASRLRGQETQYFGPGTRLLVL.

The genes are TRBV19 and TRBJ2-3; no reliable D call. The V and J ends lost 5 bases and 6 bases respectively, with 6 bases between them. CDR3 length: 11 residues. Germline lookup yields CDR1 LNHDA and CDR2 SQIVND (reference sequence). CDR3 DNA: TGTGCCAGTAGTTCCGTGGATACGCAGTATTTT. Its protein is CASSSVDTQYF.

The chain links TRBV7-2 to TRBJ1-4; 7 positions match TRBD1. Germline CDR1 is SGHTA and CDR2 is FQGNSA. V was clipped by 6 bases and J by 5 bases; unmatched bases: 6. The CDR3 totals 14 residues. CDR3 nucleotides: TGTGCCAGCAGGCCCGGGACAGCGAATGAAAAACTGTTTTTT. Encoded protein: CASRPGTANEKLFF.

J is TRBJ1-5 and V is TRBV30; no definite D call. The V and J ends lost 1 base and 4 bases respectively, with 8 bases between them. The CDR3 spans 13 residues. Germline CDR1 is GTSNPN and CDR2 is SVGIG (reference sequence). In nucleotides, the CDR3 is TGTGCCTGGAGTGGGCGCCTGAATCAGCCCCAGCATTTT. Encoded protein: CAWSGRLNQPQHF.

The rearrangement links TRBV19 to TRBJ2-7, with D tentatively TRBD1 or TRBD2 (5 bases each). CDR1 LNHDA and CDR2 SQIVND come from the germline V gene (reference sequence). This CDR3 has 13 residues. Trimming removed 4 bases from V and 5 bases from J, with 12 bases in between. The CDR3 reads CASSSPGLDEQYF. The DNA of the CDR3 is TGTGCCAGTAGTAGCCCGGGGCTGGACGAGCAGTACTTC.

V and J are TRBV6-1 and TRBJ1-5, with D perhaps TRBD1 (5 bases). The length of the CDR3 is 13 residues. V gave up 2 bases and J gave up 7 bases, with 9 bases separating them. Germline assignment: CDR1 MNHNS and CDR2 SASEGT. The chain's CDR3 is CASSERGDQPQHF. The CDR3 DNA reads as TGTGCCAGCAGTGAACGGGGGGACCAGCCCCAGCATTTT.

This clone was seen a single time. This sequence joins TRBV6-5 and TRBJ2-1; D gene ambiguous. There are 14 residues in the CDR3. The V and J ends lost 3 bases and 6 bases respectively, with 12 bases between them. CDR1 is MNHEY, CDR2 SVGAGI, per germline. CDR3 sequence reads: CASSYEQASNEQFF. Here the CDR3 DNA reads TGTGCCAGCAGTTATGAGCAGGCCTCCAATGAGCAGTTCTTC.

The V and J genes are TRBV6-5 and TRBJ1-5; D unresolved. The CDR3 totals 12 residues. V lost 5 bases and J lost 0, with 2 bases in between. Looked up from germline, CDR1 is MNHEY and CDR2 is SVGAGI. The CDR3 bases are TGTGCCAGCAGTGGTAGCAATCAGCCCCAGCATTTT. As protein: CASSGSNQPQHF.

This clone was seen a handful of times. V gene TRBV4-1 combines with J gene TRBJ2-7, with 10 bases matching TRBD2. Germline values: CDR1 MGHRA, CDR2 YSYEKL. With V trimmed by 4 bases and J by 3 bases, 6 bases remained unmatched. The CDR3 totals 15 residues. CDR3 residues: CASSPRLAGRYEQYF. DNA of the CDR3: TGCGCCAGCAGCCCAAGACTAGCGGGCCGCTACGAGCAGTACTTC.

The chain joins TRBV6-5 to TRBJ1-2; D is ambiguous. This CDR3 is built from 14 residues. Trimming shortened V by 6 bases and J by 4 bases, and 15 bases separated the two germline ends. Germline CDR1 MNHEY, CDR2 SVGAGI. CDR3: CASSYTRGGYGYTF. CDR3 nucleotides: TGTGCCAGCAGCTACACCCGCGGTGGCTATGGCTACACCTTC.

The chain joins TRBV6-1 to TRBJ2-1; 7 bases match TRBD2. The germline gives CDR1 MNHNS, CDR2 SASEGT. The CDR3 consists of 12 residues. V lost 4 bases, J lost 9 bases, and 3 bases stayed unmatched. For the CDR3, the DNA is TGTGCCAGCAGTGGGACTAGGGTTGAGCAGTTCTTC. As protein: CASSGTRVEQFF.

This chain connects TRBV18 to TRBJ1-1; TRBD1 is a possible D gene (6 bases). Germline V gene data show CDR1 as KGHSH and CDR2 as LQKENI. The length of the CDR3 is 14 residues. V shed 1 base and J shed 2 bases, with 8 bases lying between them. The CDR3 coding sequence is TGTGCCAGCTCACCACTACAGGGTAACACTGAAGCTTTCTTT. This gives the protein CASSPLQGNTEAFF.

The chain employs TRBV5-1 and TRBJ2-1; TRBD2 agrees at 12 bases. The CDR3 covers 15 residues. Germline CDR1 and CDR2: SGHRS and YFSETQ. V shed 4 bases and J 10 bases; nucleotides not matched to a gene: 9. CDR3 protein: CASSGASGRANEQFF. CDR3 coding DNA: TGCGCCAGCAGCGGGGCTAGCGGGAGGGCCAACGAGCAGTTCTTC. Filled out from reference TRBV5-1 and TRBJ2-1, the complete variable domain reads KAGVTQTPRYLIKTRGQQVTLSCSPISGHRSVSWYQQTPGQGLQFLFEYFSETQRNKGNFPGRFSGRQFSNSRSEMNVSTLELGDSALYLCASSGASGRANEQFFGPGTRLTVL.

V is TRBV7-6 and J is TRBJ2-1; 10 bases line up with TRBD1. This CDR3 has 15 residues. The V segment lost 5 bases and the J segment 4 bases; nucleotides outside the gene matches: 5. Germline V gene data show CDR1 as SGHVS and CDR2 as FNYEAQ. CDR3 in DNA: TGTGCCAGCAGCCGGGACAGGGGTAGATACAATGAGCAGTTCTTC. Its protein is CASSRDRGRYNEQFF.

This chain links TRBV6-6 with TRBJ2-2; the D gene is possibly TRBD2 (9 bases). CDR3 length: 15 amino acids. Trimming took off 7 bases at V and 7 bases at J, with 19 bases between the two ends. CDR1 and CDR2 from the germline V gene are MNHNY and SVGAGI (reference sequence). CDR3 in DNA: TGTGCCAGCACTGGGGACAGGACTAGCGACGGGGAGCTGTTTTTT. As protein: CASTGDRTSDGELFF.

This chain joins TRBV11-3 and TRBJ2-5, with no clear D. Germline CDR1 reads SGHNT; CDR2 reads YENEEA. This CDR3 has 13 amino acids. Deletions cut 3 bases from V and 5 bases from J, with 10 bases between. CDR3 DNA sequence: TGTGCCAGCAGCTTGGGATTGAGGGAGACCCAGTACTTC. Its protein product is CASSLGLRETQYF.

V is TRBV5-1 and J is TRBJ2-7, with D unclear. Germline V lookup: CDR1 SGHRS, CDR2 YFSETQ. The ends were cut back, 0 bases at V and 9 bases at J, with 10 bases in the middle. The length of the CDR3 is 12 residues. Written as DNA, the CDR3 is TGCGCCAGCAGCTTGGATTTAGGTCTGCAGTACTTC. Its protein product is CASSLDLGLQYF.

In its sample, this clone ranks as medium-sized. This chain joins TRBV7-6 and TRBJ1-5, with D possibly being TRBD1 (5 bases). V lost 5 bases and J 7 bases, leaving 12 bases between the germline ends. The CDR3 has 13 residues. The germline gives CDR1 SGHVS, CDR2 FNYEAQ. In nucleotides, the CDR3 is TGTGCCAGCAGCCGGGACGTCGGGCAGCCCCAGCATTTT. Amino acids: CASSRDVGQPQHF.

The V call is TRBV6-1, the J call TRBJ1-1; 8 bases fit TRBD1. The germline V gene encodes CDR1 MNHNS and CDR2 SASEGT. J lost 1 base, V lost 7 bases, and 5 bases had no gene match. The CDR3 runs to 14 residues. Here the CDR3 DNA reads TGTGCCAGCACCCGGACAGGGCCGAACACTGAAGCTTTCTTT. Translation gives CASTRTGPNTEAFF.

This sequence joins TRBV19 and TRBJ2-3; tentatively, D is TRBD2 (5 bases). CDR1 is LNHDA and CDR2 is SQIVND in the germline V gene (reference sequence). V was trimmed by 5 bases and J by 0 bases, leaving 15 bases between them. The CDR3 spans 16 residues. The CDR3 nucleotides are TGTGCCAGTAGTTTGGGCAGCGGATCTAGCACAGATACGCAGTATTTT. It specifies CASSLGSGSSTDTQYF.

The chain links TRBV28 to TRBJ1-5, with a possible D match to TRBD1 (5 bases). This CDR3 is 15 amino acids long. V shed 3 bases and J shed 6 bases, with 15 bases lying between them. Germline assignment: CDR1 MDHEN and CDR2 SYDVKM. The CDR3 is CASSFAGTWGQPQHF. CDR3 sequence (DNA): TGTGCCAGCAGTTTTGCCGGGACCTGGGGTCAGCCCCAGCATTTT. Drawing the rest from reference TRBV28 and TRBJ1-5, the complete variable domain is DVKVTQSSRYLVKRTGEKVFLECVQDMDHENMFWYRQDPGLGLRLIYFSYDVKMKEKGDIPEGYSVSREKKERFSLILESASTNQTSMYLCASSFAGTWGQPQHFGDGTRLSIL.

The chain combines TRBV18 with TRBJ2-2; no reliable D call. CDR1 and CDR2 (germline): KGHSH, LQKENI. The V end was cut by 1 base, the J end by 5 bases, with 2 bases between. The CDR3 extends over 12 amino acids. CDR3 amino acids: CASSPRTGELFF. As DNA, the CDR3 is TGTGCCAGCTCACCACGGACCGGGGAGCTGTTTTTT.

The chain employs TRBV7-8 and TRBJ1-5; perhaps TRBD1 as D (5 bases). Germline V gives CDR1 SGHVS, CDR2 FQNEAQ. Trimming took 5 bases from V and 3 from J, leaving 14 bases between them. This CDR3 comprises 15 residues. CDR3 nucleotide sequence: TGTGCCAGCAGCCGGGTTGGAGGGGTCAATCAGCCCCAGCATTTT. Residues: CASSRVGGVNQPQHF.

The V and J genes are TRBV5-6 and TRBJ2-5; no firm D call. The germline V and J ends were trimmed by 2 bases and 2 bases, with 7 bases remaining between them. The CDR3 sequence is 13 residues long. The germline CDR1 and CDR2 sequences are SGHDT and YYEEEE. The CDR3 DNA is TGTGCCAGCAGCTTCGGACCTCAAGAGACCCAGTACTTC. It translates to CASSFGPQETQYF.

The CDR3 here is CASRMSGDHNEQFF. The DNA for the CDR3 is TGCGCCAGCAGGATGTCCGGGGACCACAATGAGCAGTTCTTC. This chain connects TRBV5-1 to TRBJ2-1; D is tentatively TRBD1 or TRBD2 (5 bases each). Germline loops: CDR1 SGHRS, CDR2 YFSETQ. The CDR3 covers 14 residues. V shed 5 bases and J shed 5 bases, with 14 bases lying between them.